This section outlines one TCR beta chain sequence together with its context. This clonotype was seen at least ten times. What antigen it recognizes has not been identified. Base-call qualities are not available, and no considerably larger clone is one nucleotide away. cDNA synthesis used template-switch 5'RACE with a primer carrying a 10-nucleotide random unique molecular identifier tagging each TCR transcript. Over 180 million TCR-beta sequences, covering 15-18 subjects, were produced in each sequencing run. Total RNA was extracted with the RNeasy kit. The KAPA Real-time Library Amplification kit was used to amplify TCR-beta VDJ regions with primers for the TCR constant region and the 5'RACE anchor. A first PCR added sample indexes and Illumina adaptors, after which a second PCR increased the library yield. After Ampure bead purification, the roughly 650 bp TCR product was size-selected on a 2% E-gel SizeSelection system. Before pooling, library quality was checked on a Bioanalyzer, concentration was measured with Qubit, and libraries were quantified with the Kapa Library Quantification kit. An Illumina HiSeq 2500 was used to sequence the libraries paired-end at 2 x 150 bp. To increase sequence diversity, about 23-32% phiX was spiked into each library pool. The study's processing was this. Quality-filtered reads were processed with the UMI-based MiGEC pipeline, which removed over 75% of raw TCR sequences during error correction. VDJ genes were aligned to IMGT germline references, and clonotypes were defined by unique CDR3 amino acid sequence plus V-J genes. Clonal expansion, Shannon diversity and CDR3 relatedness were evaluated with VDJtools (CalcPairwiseDistances, ClusterSamples), while phylogenetic trees were built in CLCbio workbench. Expanded clones were defined as having at least 8 unique UMIs, based on coefficient-of-variation modelling across technical triplicates. Clones were called with MiXCR by TCRdb after fastp trimmed the public reads at Q25, and only in-frame beta chains were retained. Here each entry gathers all rows of one CDR3 protein and keeps the most common genes and DNA. None of the V and J calls come from the authors' own analysis; TCRdb made them. The sample contains more than 25,000 distinct CDR3 sequences, over 3.5% of them found a single time. Nearly 25% of the sample rests with the top ten.

The sample is drawn from a study of neurological immune-mediated disorders (dated by TCRdb to the late 2010s). At the level of the whole study: Peripheral blood TCR-beta repertoires from HTLV-I-associated myelopathy (HAM/TSP) patients, multiple sclerosis patients and healthy controls were compared by UMI-based sequencing. The approximately 110 TCR-beta libraries included longitudinal samples, technical triplicates and paired sorted CD4+ and CD8+ T-cell subsets alongside PBMC samples. The cohort was made up of 68 subjects, consisting of some 15 HAM/TSP patients, approximately 35 multiple sclerosis patients and around 20 healthy controls.

The healthy controls were volunteers from blood banks in Maryland, USA. Sorted-subset TCR libraries were prepared from about a million sorted CD4+ or CD8+ T cells. Peripheral blood underwent Ficoll-Hypaque density gradient centrifugation to isolate PBMCs, which were then cryopreserved in liquid nitrogen. The study also sequenced paired sorted CD4+ and CD8+ subsets from healthy controls, HAM/TSP patients and MS patients. Paper-wide results and their limitations: No identical CDR3 amino acid sequences were found to be shared among expanded clones across subjects, suggesting that TCR-beta repertoires were private in all groups. TCR clonal expansion was greatest in HAM/TSP patients and smallest in MS patients, who ranked below even healthy controls.

The CDR3 numbers 14 residues from cysteine through phenylalanine. Just the 42-base CDR3 DNA is kept, in frame starting at base 1. V and J are trimmed by 6 bases and 7 bases, and the gene matches miss 5 bases of the junction. This sequence originates from a woman aged 35 to 49 in good health. The rearranged chain carries TRBV12-3 or TRBV12-4 and TRBJ2-2, and 10 junctional nucleotides match TRBD2. The specimen sequenced was CD4+ T cells from blood. The CDR3 protein: CASRLAGTLGELFF. The nucleotide sequence reads TGTGCCAGCAGACTAGCGGGGACCCTCGGGGAGCTGTTTTTT.